This T cell receptor beta chain derives from a study of shared clonotypes between healthy human individuals. Study outcomes and limitations: The sampled material consisted only of blood, and tissue repertoires are likely to differ. Non-shared clonotypes had lower generation probabilities than those shared by all four donors.

Worth noting for this clone: The antigen remains undetermined.

Trimming left V 8 bases short and J 7 bases short, with 15 bases between. The germline V gene encodes CDR1 LNHNV and CDR2 YYDKDF (reference sequence). CDR3 length: 12 amino acids. TCRdb keeps only in-frame clones here, not all; method: immunoSEQ multiplex PCR. The table has 600,000 to 750,000 clones, around 91% seen once. This chain joins TRBV15 and TRBJ2-7, with D possibly TRBD2 on 7 matching bases. Sequencing input: memory CD8+ T cells from PBMCs. As to subset: CD45RO+ cells pooled with CCR7-negative TemRA cells. The sequence came from a young man in good health. Some clones in this sample may be carry-over from other donors' samples. The CDR3 here is CATGAGAREQYF. The CDR3 DNA follows: TGTGCCACCGGCGCGGGGGCTCGGGAGCAGTACTTC.